Below are 3 T cell receptor beta chains sequenced from a single sample in a study of cytomegalovirus exposure and HLA in healthy donors. This PCR relied on a set of 60 Vbeta primers and 13 Jbeta primers. Clones were sequenced by immunoSEQ multiplex PCR, and TCRdb holds only the in-frame ones, with some missing. Counted here are 150,000 to 200,000 clones, under 85% occurring once; the ten biggest clones make up about 1.4%. Sequencing was carried out using PBMCs. The receptor source for this set is a woman under 40 in good health and CMV-seronegative.

In this sample, this clone turned up a few times. This sequence joins TRBV5-1 and TRBJ2-7, with 8 nucleotides matching TRBD1. In germline, CDR1 is SGHRS, CDR2 YFSETQ. The CDR3 covers 14 residues. Trimming at V came to 4 bases and at J to 3 bases, leaving 6 bases not matched to a gene. The CDR3 region has the DNA TGCGCCAGCAGCCCCCGACAGGGGAACTACGAGCAGTACTTC. It translates to CASSPRQGNYEQYF.

The table lists this clone with many counts. The chain carries TRBV5-1 and TRBJ1-3; perhaps TRBD1 as D (6 bases). V was clipped by 2 bases and J by 0 bases, with 24 bases between them. Germline loops: CDR1 SGHRS, CDR2 YFSETQ. CDR3 length equals 20 residues. CDR3 coding DNA: TGCGCCAGCAGCTTCCGCAGGGGAAATTTGTCAGGGAACTCTGGAAACACCATATATTTT. Translating it yields CASSFRRGNLSGNSGNTIYF.

In its sample, this clone was seen a few times. This CDR3 reads CASSLDLNYGYTF. For the CDR3, the DNA is TGTGCCAGCAGCTTAGACCTTAACTATGGCTACACCTTC. The J gene is TRBJ1-2, the V gene TRBV11-2; D ambiguous. The germline gives CDR1 SGHAT, CDR2 FQNNGV. The CDR3 runs 13 residues. V was trimmed by 0 bases and J by 1 base, leaving 3 bases between them.